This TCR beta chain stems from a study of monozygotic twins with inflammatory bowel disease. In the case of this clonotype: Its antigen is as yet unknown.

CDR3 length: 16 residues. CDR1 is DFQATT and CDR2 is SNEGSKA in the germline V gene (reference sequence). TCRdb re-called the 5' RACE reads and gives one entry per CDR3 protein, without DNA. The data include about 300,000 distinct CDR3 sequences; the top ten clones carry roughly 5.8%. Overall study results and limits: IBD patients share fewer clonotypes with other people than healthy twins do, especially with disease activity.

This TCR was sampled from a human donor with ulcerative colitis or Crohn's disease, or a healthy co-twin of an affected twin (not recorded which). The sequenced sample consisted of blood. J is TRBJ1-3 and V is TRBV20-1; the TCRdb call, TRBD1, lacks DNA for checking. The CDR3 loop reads CSAGLGGQDSGNTIYF.